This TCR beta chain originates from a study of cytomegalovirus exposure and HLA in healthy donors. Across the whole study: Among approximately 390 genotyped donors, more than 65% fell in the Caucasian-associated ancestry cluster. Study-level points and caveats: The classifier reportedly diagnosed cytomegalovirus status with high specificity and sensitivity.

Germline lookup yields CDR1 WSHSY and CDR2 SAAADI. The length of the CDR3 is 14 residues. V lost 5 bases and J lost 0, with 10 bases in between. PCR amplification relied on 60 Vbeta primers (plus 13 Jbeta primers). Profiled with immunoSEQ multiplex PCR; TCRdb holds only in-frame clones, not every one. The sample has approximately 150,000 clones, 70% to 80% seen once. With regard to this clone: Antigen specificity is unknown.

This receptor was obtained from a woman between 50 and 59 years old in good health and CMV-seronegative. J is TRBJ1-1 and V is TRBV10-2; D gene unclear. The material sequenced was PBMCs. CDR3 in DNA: TGCGCCAGCAGTCGGGTATTCATGAACACTGAAGCTTTCTTT. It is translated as CASSRVFMNTEAFF.